This T cell receptor (beta chain) was obtained from a study of blood T cells in healthy people across ages. With respect to this clonotype: Its antigen is not identified. A read error may explain this, as a much larger clone is one base away.

General study results and limits: A greater number of naive CD4+ cells and higher diversity distinguished long-lived donors from aged donors.

CDR3 length: 15 amino acids. The germline V gene encodes CDR1 SQVTM and CDR2 ANQGSEA. At least 5 micrograms of total RNA were extracted per sample. A second roughly 6 to 12 cycle PCR used barcoded and J-beta primers. Each cDNA molecule was tagged by a template-switch adaptor that had 12 random nucleotides. TCRdb re-derived calls from the 5' RACE reads in MiXCR, one entry per CDR3 protein. The sample has fewer than 750,000 distinct CDR3 sequences, about 50% seen once; the top ten hold less than 15%. The chain has TRBV29-1 and TRBJ2-1; TRBD2 aligns across 8 bases. Sample: blood. This receptor was identified in a woman of 80 years or more in good health. This CDR3 reads CGVDRPVGREGEQFF. The CDR3 nucleotides are TGCGGCGTTGATCGGCCGGTCGGGAGGGAAGGTGAGCAGTTCTTC.